This TCR beta chain is drawn from a study of cytomegalovirus exposure and HLA in healthy donors. The study, taken as a whole, reports: The classifier, whose performance was assessed in both the original and validation cohorts, reportedly diagnosed cytomegalovirus status with high specificity and sensitivity. In an earlier analysis, in some 500 donors, most V segments appeared productive either ~87% or ~30% of the time. TCR beta sequences reportedly predicted most subjects' HLA-A and HLA-B alleles accurately.

A note on this clone: Its cognate antigen is unknown.

A multiplex PCR was run with 60 Vbeta primers and 13 Jbeta primers. Sequencing was performed with immunoSEQ multiplex PCR; in TCRdb, only in-frame clones are kept and a portion is missing. This sample contains about 100,000 clones. Donors sampled were nominally healthy, though unrecorded immune exposures were likely. Germline V gives CDR1 SEHNR, CDR2 FQNEAQ (reference sequence). V lost 4 bases and J 3 bases, leaving 18 bases between the germline ends. There are 16 residues in the CDR3. The V and J genes are TRBV7-9 and TRBJ2-5; possibly TRBD1 for D (6 bases). The TCR was taken from a man between 45 and 60 years old in good health and CMV-seronegative. Material for sequencing was PBMCs. The CDR3 here is CASSSMTGTNKETQYF. In DNA form, the CDR3 reads TGTGCCAGCAGCTCGATGACCGGGACAAATAAAGAGACCCAGTACTTC.